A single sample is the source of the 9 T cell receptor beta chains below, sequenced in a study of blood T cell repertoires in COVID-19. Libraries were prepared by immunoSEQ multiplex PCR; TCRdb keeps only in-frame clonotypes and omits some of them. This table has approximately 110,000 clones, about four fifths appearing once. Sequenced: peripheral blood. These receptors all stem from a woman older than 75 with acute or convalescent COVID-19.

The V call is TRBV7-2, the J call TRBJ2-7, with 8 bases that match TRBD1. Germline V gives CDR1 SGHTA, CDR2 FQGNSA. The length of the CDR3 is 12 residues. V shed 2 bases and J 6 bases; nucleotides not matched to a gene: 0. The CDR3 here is CASSLQGAEQYF. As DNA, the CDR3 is TGTGCCAGCAGCTTACAGGGGGCCGAGCAGTACTTC.

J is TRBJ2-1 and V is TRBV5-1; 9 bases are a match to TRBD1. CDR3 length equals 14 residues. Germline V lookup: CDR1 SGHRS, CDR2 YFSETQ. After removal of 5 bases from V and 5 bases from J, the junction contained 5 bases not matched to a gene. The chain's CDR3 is CASRHWTGDNEQFF. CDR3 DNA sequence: TGCGCCAGCAGACATTGGACAGGGGACAATGAGCAGTTCTTC. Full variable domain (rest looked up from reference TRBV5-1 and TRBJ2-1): KAGVTQTPRYLIKTRGQQVTLSCSPISGHRSVSWYQQTPGQGLQFLFEYFSETQRNKGNFPGRFSGRQFSNSRSEMNVSTLELGDSALYLCASRHWTGDNEQFFGPGTRLTVL.

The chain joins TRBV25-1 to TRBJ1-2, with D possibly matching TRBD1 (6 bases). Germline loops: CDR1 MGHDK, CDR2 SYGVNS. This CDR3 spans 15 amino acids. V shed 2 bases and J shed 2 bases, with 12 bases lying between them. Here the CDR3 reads CASSETTGANYGYTF. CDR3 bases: TGTGCCAGCAGTGAAACGACAGGCGCGAACTATGGCTACACCTTC.

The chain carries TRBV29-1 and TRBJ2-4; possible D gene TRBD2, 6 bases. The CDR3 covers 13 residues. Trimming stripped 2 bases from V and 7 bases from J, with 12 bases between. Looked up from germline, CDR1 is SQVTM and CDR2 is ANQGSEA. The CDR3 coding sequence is TGCAGCGTTGAAAAAGGGGAGGCGAACATTCAGTACTTC. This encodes CSVEKGEANIQYF.

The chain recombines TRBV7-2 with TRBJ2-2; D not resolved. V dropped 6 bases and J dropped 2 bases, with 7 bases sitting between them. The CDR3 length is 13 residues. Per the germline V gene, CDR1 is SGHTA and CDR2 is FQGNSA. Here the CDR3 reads CASSSLNTGELFF. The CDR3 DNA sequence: TGTGCCAGCAGTTCCCTTAACACCGGGGAGCTGTTTTTT.

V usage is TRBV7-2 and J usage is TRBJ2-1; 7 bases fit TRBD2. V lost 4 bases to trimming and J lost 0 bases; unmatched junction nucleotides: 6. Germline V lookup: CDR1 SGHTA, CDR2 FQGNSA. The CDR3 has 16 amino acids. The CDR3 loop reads CASSSHRGSSYNEQFF. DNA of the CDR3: TGTGCCAGCAGCTCCCATCGCGGGAGCTCCTACAATGAGCAGTTCTTC.

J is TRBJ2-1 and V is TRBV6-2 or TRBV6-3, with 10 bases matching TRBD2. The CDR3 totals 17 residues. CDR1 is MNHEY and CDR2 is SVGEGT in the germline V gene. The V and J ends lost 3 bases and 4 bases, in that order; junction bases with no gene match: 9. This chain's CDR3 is CASSYTHGTSVYNEQFF. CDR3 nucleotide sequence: TGTGCCAGCAGTTATACTCATGGGACTAGCGTTTACAATGAGCAGTTCTTC.

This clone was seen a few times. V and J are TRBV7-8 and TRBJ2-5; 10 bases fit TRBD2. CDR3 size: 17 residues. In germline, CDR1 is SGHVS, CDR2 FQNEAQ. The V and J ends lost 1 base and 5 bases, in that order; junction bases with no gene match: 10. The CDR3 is CASSLVRPGLADETQYF. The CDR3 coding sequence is TGTGCCAGCAGCTTAGTTCGCCCTGGACTAGCGGATGAGACCCAGTACTTC.

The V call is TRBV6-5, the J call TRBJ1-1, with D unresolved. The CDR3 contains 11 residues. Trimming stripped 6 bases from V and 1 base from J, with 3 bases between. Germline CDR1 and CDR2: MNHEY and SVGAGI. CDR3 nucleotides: TGTGCCAGCAGCCGGAACACTGAAGCTTTCTTT. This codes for CASSRNTEAFF.